This T cell receptor beta chain stems from a study of spatial heterogeneity in lung cancer. About the study: Among detected sequences, beta-chain ones consistently exceeded alpha-chain ones in number. Whole-study results and caveats: It was found that expanded intratumoral alpha and beta TCR counts tracked tumor mutation counts.

CDR3 length equals 14 residues. V shed 5 bases and J shed 7 bases, with 14 bases lying between them. On this clonotype itself: Its target is not known.

Documented time point: sample taken at primary tumor resection. Samples were donated by 72 untreated early-stage non-small cell lung cancer patients. Whole RNA, isolated from tumor, nontumor lung or frozen PBMC, was sequenced without prior sorting. A unique molecular identifier was carried by every single TCR cDNA molecule. From the 5' RACE reads, TCRdb called clonotypes with MiXCR, one entry per CDR3 protein. Of 15,000 to 20,000 distinct CDR3 sequences detected, around 8% appear once; the ten largest clones hold 23%. The source was lung tumor tissue, collected at surgery. The TCR sequence derives from a male donor with early-stage non-small cell lung cancer. This sequence joins TRBV12-3 or TRBV12-4 and TRBJ1-4; maybe TRBD1 (5 bases). CDR3 nucleotides: TGTGCCAGCAGTCTGACCACCGGGGGTGAAAAACTGTTTTTT. Translating it yields CASSLTTGGEKLFF.